This T cell receptor (beta chain) was sequenced in a study of cytomegalovirus exposure and HLA in healthy donors. The PCR used 60 Vbeta and 13 Jbeta primers. Repertoires were generated with immunoSEQ multiplex PCR, while TCRdb's copy carries only in-frame clones and drops some. Here the sample spans approximately 130,000 clones, about 86% being singletons. Notes on the study in general: Usually a TCR sequence was rare, but some public TCRs were found in many donors. According to an earlier analysis, most TCR beta V segments yielded productive rearrangements about 87% or about 30% of the time.

V gave up 5 bases and J gave up 8 bases, with 18 bases separating them. This CDR3 is built from 14 residues. Germline assignment: CDR1 MDHEN and CDR2 SYDVKM. With respect to this clone: Antigen unknown.

This TCR derives from a woman in her thirties or forties in good health and CMV-seronegative. Sequencing used PBMCs. This chain connects TRBV28 to TRBJ1-2; perhaps TRBD1 as D (5 bases). The DNA for the CDR3 is TGTGCCAGCAGTCCCGAGGAGGGGTTTAGCGGCTACACCTTC. Translation: CASSPEEGFSGYTF.